This passage covers 10 T cell receptor beta chains from one sample sequenced in a study of blood T cell repertoires in COVID-19. Sequencing used immunoSEQ multiplex PCR; TCRdb keeps in-frame clones, though not all of them. The sample contains about 200,000 clones, approximately 86% of which appear only once. Sequenced material: peripheral blood. The receptor set was obtained from a man in his 60s with acute or convalescent COVID-19.

The chain is built from TRBV3-1 (or the pseudogene TRBV3-2) and TRBJ2-6; D remains ambiguous. Per the germline V gene, CDR1 is LGHDT and CDR2 is YNNKEL (reference sequence). The CDR3 length is 16 residues. Trimming shortened V by 4 bases and J by 2 bases, and 12 bases separated the two germline ends. Here the CDR3 reads CASSPSAAAGANVLTF. The CDR3 nucleotides read TGTGCCAGCAGCCCCAGCGCGGCGGCTGGGGCCAACGTCCTGACTTTC.

The CDR3 region has the DNA TGTGCCAGCACCAGGTCAGGGGATATCAATTCACCCCTCCACTTT. It specifies CASTRSGDINSPLHF. The chain combines TRBV9 with TRBJ1-6, with D possibly matching TRBD1 (6 bases). CDR1 and CDR2 from the germline V gene are SGDLS and YYNGEE. The CDR3 runs to 15 residues. V lost 6 bases to trimming and J lost 7 bases, with 17 bases between them.

This clone has a single count. This rearrangement joins TRBV5-1 to TRBJ2-3; D not certain. The CDR3 is 14 residues long. Trimming removed 1 base from V and 1 base from J, with 7 bases in between. Germline lookup yields CDR1 SGHRS and CDR2 YFSETQ. CDR3: CASSLHGGTDTQYF. The CDR3 nucleotides are TGCGCCAGCAGCTTGCACGGAGGCACAGATACGCAGTATTTT.

The chain has TRBV14 and TRBJ2-7, with 9 bases aligning to TRBD1. From germline, CDR1 is SGHDN and CDR2 FVKESK. This CDR3 region has 16 residues. With 3 bases clipped from V and 3 bases from J, the junction kept 9 bases outside the gene matches. CDR3 nucleotides: TGTGCCAGCAGCCACAACATACCGGGACAGGGCTACGAGCAGTACTTC. Translation: CASSHNIPGQGYEQYF.

V gene TRBV7-2 combines with J gene TRBJ2-2, with 9 bases aligning to TRBD1. The CDR3 is made up of 15 amino acids. The germline CDR1 and CDR2 sequences are SGHTA and FQGNSA. V lost 6 bases, J lost 7 bases, and 9 bases stayed unmatched. CDR3 nucleotide sequence: TGTGCCAGCAGTTCGGACAGGGGATCGGTCGGGGAGCTGTTTTTT. It codes for CASSSDRGSVGELFF.

The J gene is TRBJ2-3, the V gene TRBV29-1; 10 bases align to TRBD2. The germline CDR1 and CDR2 sequences are SQVTM and ANQGSEA. This CDR3 contains 15 residues. Trimming at V came to 8 bases and at J to 3 bases, leaving 11 bases not matched to a gene. This chain's CDR3 is CSSLPLAGRTDTQYF. The CDR3 nucleotides read TGCAGCTCACTCCCACTAGCGGGGCGTACAGATACGCAGTATTTT.

The chain has TRBV4-3 and TRBJ1-1; D might be TRBD1 (6 bases). From germline, CDR1 is LGHNA and CDR2 YSLEER. This CDR3 spans 15 amino acids. Trimming removed 1 base from V and 1 base from J, with 10 bases in between. CDR3 region: CASSQGDTRNTEAFF. The CDR3 nucleotides read TGCGCCAGCAGCCAAGGGGACACTCGGAACACTGAAGCTTTCTTT.

V is TRBV18 and J is TRBJ2-1, with TRBD1 identical over 7 bases. Germline V lookup: CDR1 KGHSH, CDR2 LQKENI. V was pared by 2 bases and J by 10 bases, with 2 bases of the junction left unmatched. The CDR3 consists of 12 residues. As DNA, the CDR3 is TGTGCCAGCTCACCAGGGACAGAGGAGCAGTTCTTC. It encodes CASSPGTEEQFF.

The chain couples TRBV3-1 (or the pseudogene TRBV3-2) to TRBJ2-7, with D unclear. The V and J ends lost 1 base and 0 bases respectively, with 10 bases between them. The CDR3 is 15 residues long. CDR1 is LGHDT and CDR2 is YNNKEL in the germline V gene (reference sequence). CDR3 sequence: CASSQAAVSSYEQYF. The CDR3 DNA reads TGTGCCAGCAGCCAAGCGGCGGTCAGCTCCTACGAGCAGTACTTC.

This rearrangement joins TRBV19 to TRBJ1-5; TRBD1 agrees at 8 bases. V shed 4 bases, J shed 7 bases, and the junction held 15 bases outside the gene matches. Looked up from germline, CDR1 is LNHDA and CDR2 is SQIVND (reference sequence). The CDR3 extends over 17 amino acids. The CDR3 DNA reads TGTGCCAGTAGTACTTCCGCTCGGACAGGGAGGATACAGCCCCAGCATTTT. Its translation: CASSTSARTGRIQPQHF.